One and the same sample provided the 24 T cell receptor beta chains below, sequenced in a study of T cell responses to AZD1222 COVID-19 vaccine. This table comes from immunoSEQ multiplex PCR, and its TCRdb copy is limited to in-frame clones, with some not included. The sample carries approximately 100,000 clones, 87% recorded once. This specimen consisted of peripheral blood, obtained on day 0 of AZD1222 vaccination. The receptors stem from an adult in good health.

DNA for the CDR3: TGTGCCAGCAGCGCAAGACCACGGGGAGATTCAGAGACCCAGTACTTC. It encodes CASSARPRGDSETQYF. This chain uses TRBV9 with TRBJ2-5; D may be TRBD2 (5 bases). The CDR3 sequence is 16 residues long. Per the germline V gene, CDR1 is SGDLS and CDR2 is YYNGEE. Trimming took off 3 bases at V and 4 bases at J, with 19 bases between the two ends.

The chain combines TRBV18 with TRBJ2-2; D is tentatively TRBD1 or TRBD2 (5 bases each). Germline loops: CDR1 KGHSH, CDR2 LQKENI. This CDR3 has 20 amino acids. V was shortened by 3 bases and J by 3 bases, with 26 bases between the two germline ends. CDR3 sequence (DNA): TGTGCCAGCTCACCCGTCGACCCTTTTGGACTGGGGACCTACACCGGGGAGCTGTTTTTT. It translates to CASSPVDPFGLGTYTGELFF.

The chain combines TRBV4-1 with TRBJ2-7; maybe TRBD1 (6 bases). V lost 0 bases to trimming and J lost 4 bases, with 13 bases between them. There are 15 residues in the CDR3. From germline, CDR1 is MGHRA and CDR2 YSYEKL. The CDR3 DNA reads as TGCGCCAGCAGCCAAGATATCAGGGGTATGTACGAGCAGTACTTC. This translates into CASSQDIRGMYEQYF.

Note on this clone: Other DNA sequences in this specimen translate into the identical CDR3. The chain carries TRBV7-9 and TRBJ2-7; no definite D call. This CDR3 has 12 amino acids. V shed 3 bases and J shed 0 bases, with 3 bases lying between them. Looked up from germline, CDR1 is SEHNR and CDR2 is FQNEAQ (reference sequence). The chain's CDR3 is CASSFLSYEQYF. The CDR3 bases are TGTGCCAGCAGCTTCCTCTCCTACGAGCAGTACTTC.

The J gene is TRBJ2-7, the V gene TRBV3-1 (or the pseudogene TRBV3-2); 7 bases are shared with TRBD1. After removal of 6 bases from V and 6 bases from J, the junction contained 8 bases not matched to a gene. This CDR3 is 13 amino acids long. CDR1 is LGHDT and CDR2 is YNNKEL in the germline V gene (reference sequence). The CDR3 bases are TGTGCCAGCAGTCAACAGGGGTTCGGCGAGCAGTACTTC. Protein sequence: CASSQQGFGEQYF.

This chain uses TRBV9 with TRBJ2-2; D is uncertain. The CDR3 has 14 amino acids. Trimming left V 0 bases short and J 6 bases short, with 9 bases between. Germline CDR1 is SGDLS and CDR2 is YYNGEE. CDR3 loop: CASSVVSDAGELFF. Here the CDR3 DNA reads TGTGCCAGCAGCGTAGTGAGCGACGCCGGGGAGCTGTTTTTT.

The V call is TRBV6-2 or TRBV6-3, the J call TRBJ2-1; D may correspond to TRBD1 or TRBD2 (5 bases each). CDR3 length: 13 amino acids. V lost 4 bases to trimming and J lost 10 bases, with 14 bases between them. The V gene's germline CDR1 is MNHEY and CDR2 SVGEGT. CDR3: CASSSTVRGEQFF. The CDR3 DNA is TGTGCCAGCAGTTCGACAGTTCGGGGAGAGCAGTTCTTC.

The CDR3 loop is CASSALFDTQYF. In DNA, the CDR3 is TGTGCCAGCAGCGCACTATTCGATACGCAGTATTTT. The chain combines TRBV7-2 with TRBJ2-3; D gene uncertain. This CDR3 contains 12 residues. CDR1 SGHTA and CDR2 FQGNSA come from the germline V gene. V was pared by 5 bases and J by 6 bases, with 9 bases between.

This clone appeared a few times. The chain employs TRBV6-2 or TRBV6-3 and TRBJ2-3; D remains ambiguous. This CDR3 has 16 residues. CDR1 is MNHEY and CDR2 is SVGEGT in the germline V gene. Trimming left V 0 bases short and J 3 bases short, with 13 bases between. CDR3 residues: CASSYSSRSGTDTQYF. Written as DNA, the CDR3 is TGTGCCAGCAGTTACTCGTCCCGTAGTGGGACAGATACGCAGTATTTT.

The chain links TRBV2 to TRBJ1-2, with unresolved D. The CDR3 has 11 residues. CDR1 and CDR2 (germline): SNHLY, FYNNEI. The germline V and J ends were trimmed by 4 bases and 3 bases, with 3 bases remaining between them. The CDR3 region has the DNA TGTGCCAGCAGTGTAGACTATGGCTACACCTTC. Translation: CASSVDYGYTF.

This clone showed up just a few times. The CDR3 here is CASSPQGGNSPLHF. The CDR3 DNA reads as TGTGCCAGCAGCCCACAGGGAGGAAATTCACCCCTCCACTTT. The chain links TRBV7-9 to TRBJ1-6; tentatively, D is TRBD1 (6 bases). V was clipped by 5 bases and J by 7 bases, with 12 bases between them. Germline loops: CDR1 SEHNR, CDR2 FQNEAQ (reference sequence). The CDR3 is 14 residues long.

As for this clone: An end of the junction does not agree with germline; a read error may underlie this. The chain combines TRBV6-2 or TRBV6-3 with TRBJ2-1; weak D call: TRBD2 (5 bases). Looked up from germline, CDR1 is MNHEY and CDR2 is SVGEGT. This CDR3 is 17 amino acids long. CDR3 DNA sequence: TGTGCCAGCAGTAACTCCTCCGGGATCTTAAACTACAATGAGCAGTTCTTC. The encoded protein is CASSNSSGILNYNEQFF.

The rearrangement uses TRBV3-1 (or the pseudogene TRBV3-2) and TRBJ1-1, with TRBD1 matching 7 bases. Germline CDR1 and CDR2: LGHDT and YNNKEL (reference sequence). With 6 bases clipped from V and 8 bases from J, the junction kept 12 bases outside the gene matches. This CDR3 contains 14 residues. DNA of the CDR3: TGTGCCAGCAGGCCGACAGGGATGGTTCGGGAAGCTTTCTTT. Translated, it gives CASRPTGMVREAFF.

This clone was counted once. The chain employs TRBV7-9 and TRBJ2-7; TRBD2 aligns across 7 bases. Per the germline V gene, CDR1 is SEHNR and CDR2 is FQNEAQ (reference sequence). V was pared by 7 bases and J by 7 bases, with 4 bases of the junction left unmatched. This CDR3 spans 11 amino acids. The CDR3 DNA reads TGTGCCAGCAACGCGGGAGTTGAGCAGTACTTC. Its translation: CASNAGVEQYF.

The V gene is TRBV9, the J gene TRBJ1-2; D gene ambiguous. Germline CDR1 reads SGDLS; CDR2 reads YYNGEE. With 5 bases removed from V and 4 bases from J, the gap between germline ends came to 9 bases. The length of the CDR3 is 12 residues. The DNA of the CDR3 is TGTGCCAGCAGTCGACAAAGCTATGGCTACACCTTC. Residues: CASSRQSYGYTF. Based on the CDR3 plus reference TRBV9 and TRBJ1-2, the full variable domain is DSGVTQTPKHLITATGQRVTLRCSPRSGDLSVYWYQQSLDQGLQFLIQYYNGEERAKGNILERFSAQQFPDLHSELNLSSLELGDSALYFCASSRQSYGYTFGSGTRLTVV.

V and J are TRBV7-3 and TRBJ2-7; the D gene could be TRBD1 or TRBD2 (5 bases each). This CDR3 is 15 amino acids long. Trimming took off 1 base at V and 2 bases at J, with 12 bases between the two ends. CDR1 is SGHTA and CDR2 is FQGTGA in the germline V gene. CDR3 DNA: TGTGCCAGCAGCTTAAGTCCGGGGCAGGCCTACGAGCAGTACTTC. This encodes CASSLSPGQAYEQYF.

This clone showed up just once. CDR3 protein: CASSLSRGSDTDTQYF. Written as DNA, the CDR3 is TGCGCCAGCAGCTTAAGTCGGGGGAGTGACACAGATACGCAGTATTTT. This chain joins TRBV5-1 and TRBJ2-3; D perhaps matches TRBD2 (6 bases). CDR1 is SGHRS, CDR2 YFSETQ, per germline. This CDR3 is built from 16 residues. Deletions cut 2 bases from V and 2 bases from J, with 15 bases between. Filled out from reference TRBV5-1 and TRBJ2-3, the complete variable domain reads KAGVTQTPRYLIKTRGQQVTLSCSPISGHRSVSWYQQTPGQGLQFLFEYFSETQRNKGNFPGRFSGRQFSNSRSEMNVSTLELGDSALYLCASSLSRGSDTDTQYFGPGTRLTVL.

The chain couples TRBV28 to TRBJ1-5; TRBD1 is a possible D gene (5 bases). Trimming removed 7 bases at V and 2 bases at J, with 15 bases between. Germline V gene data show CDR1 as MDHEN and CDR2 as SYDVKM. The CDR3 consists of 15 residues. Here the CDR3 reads CASNLQGVRNQPQHF. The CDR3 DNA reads TGTGCCAGCAACCTCCAGGGAGTTCGCAATCAGCCCCAGCATTTT.

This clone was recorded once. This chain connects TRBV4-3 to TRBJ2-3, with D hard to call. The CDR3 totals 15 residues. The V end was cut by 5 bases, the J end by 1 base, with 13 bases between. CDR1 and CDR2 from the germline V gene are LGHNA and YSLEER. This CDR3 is CASSARIVGTDTQYF. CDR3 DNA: TGCGCCAGCAGCGCCCGGATAGTCGGCACAGATACGCAGTATTTT.

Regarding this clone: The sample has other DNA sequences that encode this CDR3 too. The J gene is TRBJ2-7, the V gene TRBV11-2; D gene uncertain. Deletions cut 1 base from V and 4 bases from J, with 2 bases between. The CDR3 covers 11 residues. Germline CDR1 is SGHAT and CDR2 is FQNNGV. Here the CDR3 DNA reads TGTGCCAGCAGCTTAGTTTACGAGCAGTACTTC. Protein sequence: CASSLVYEQYF. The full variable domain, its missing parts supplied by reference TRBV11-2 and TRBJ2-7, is EAGVAQSPRYKIIEKRQSVAFWCNPISGHATLYWYQQILGQGPKLLIQFQNNGVVDDSQLPKDRFSAERLKGVDSTLKIQPAKLEDSAVYLCASSLVYEQYFGPGTRLTVT.

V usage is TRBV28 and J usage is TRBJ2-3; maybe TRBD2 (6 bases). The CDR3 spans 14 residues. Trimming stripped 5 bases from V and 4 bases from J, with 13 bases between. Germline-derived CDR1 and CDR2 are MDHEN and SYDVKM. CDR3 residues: CASSARELSDTQYF. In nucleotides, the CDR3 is TGTGCCAGCAGTGCCCGGGAGTTATCAGATACGCAGTATTTT.

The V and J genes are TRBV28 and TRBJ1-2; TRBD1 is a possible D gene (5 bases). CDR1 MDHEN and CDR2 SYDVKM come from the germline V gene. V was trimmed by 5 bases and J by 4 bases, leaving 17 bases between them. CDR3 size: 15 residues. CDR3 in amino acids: CASSAQDSASYGYTF. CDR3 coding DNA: TGTGCCAGCAGTGCACAGGACTCTGCCTCCTATGGCTACACCTTC.

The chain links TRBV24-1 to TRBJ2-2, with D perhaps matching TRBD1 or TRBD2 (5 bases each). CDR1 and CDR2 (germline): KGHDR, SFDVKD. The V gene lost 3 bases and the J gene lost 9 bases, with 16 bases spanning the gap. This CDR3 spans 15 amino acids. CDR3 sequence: CATSDGTGRSRELFF. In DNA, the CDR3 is TGTGCCACCAGTGATGGGACGGGTCGAAGCAGGGAGCTGTTTTTT.

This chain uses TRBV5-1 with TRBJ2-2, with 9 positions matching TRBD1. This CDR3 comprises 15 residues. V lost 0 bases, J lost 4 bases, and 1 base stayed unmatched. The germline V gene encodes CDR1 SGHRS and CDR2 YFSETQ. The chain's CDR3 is CASSLGQGVTGELFF. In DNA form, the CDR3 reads TGCGCCAGCAGCTTGGGACAGGGGGTCACCGGGGAGCTGTTTTTT.